This TCR beta chain was sequenced for a study of blood T cells in healthy people across ages. CDR3 size: 14 residues. V was shortened by 3 bases and J by 7 bases, with 19 bases between the two germline ends. Germline CDR1 and CDR2: DFQATT and SNEGSKA (reference sequence). It was with a sample-barcoded 5' primer and a J-beta primer mix that a second PCR of roughly 7 to 12 cycles was run. MiXCR, run by TCRdb on the 5' RACE reads, gives a single entry per CDR3 protein. The sample shows 790,000 or so distinct CDR3 sequences, 46% of them seen only once. The sequenced sample was blood. The chain links TRBV20-1 to TRBJ2-7; D remains ambiguous. This sequence originates from an elderly man in good health. Here the CDR3 reads CSASISNPFNEQYF. Here the CDR3 DNA reads TGCAGTGCTAGTATTAGCAACCCATTCAATGAGCAGTACTTC.